The 5 T cell receptor beta chains listed next were all sequenced from one sample in a study of blood T cell repertoires in COVID-19. Produced via immunoSEQ multiplex PCR; TCRdb's table is partial and in-frame only. The sample lists around 260,000 clones, 70% to 90% seen once, with roughly 4% in the top ten. The material sequenced was peripheral blood. These receptors originate from a man between 18 and 35 years old with active or convalescent COVID-19.

In its sample, this clone was seen once. The chain joins TRBV19 to TRBJ1-5; maybe TRBD1 (5 bases). Per germline, CDR1 LNHDA and CDR2 SQIVND (reference sequence). This CDR3 has 14 amino acids. V gave up 4 bases and J gave up 1 base, with 8 bases separating them. The DNA for the CDR3 is TGTGCCAGTAGTAGAGGACAAAGCAATCAGCCCCAGCATTTT. Its translation is CASSRGQSNQPQHF.

J is TRBJ2-3 and V is TRBV28; 14 nucleotides match TRBD2. CDR1 is MDHEN and CDR2 is SYDVKM in the germline V gene. With 6 bases clipped from V and 5 bases from J, the junction kept 7 bases outside the gene matches. This CDR3 has 16 residues. This chain's CDR3 is CASSPRLAGGKDTQYF. CDR3 sequence (DNA): TGTGCCAGCAGCCCAAGACTAGCGGGAGGGAAAGATACGCAGTATTTT.

The chain has TRBV14 and TRBJ2-7; tentative D call: TRBD1 (6 bases). This CDR3 comprises 15 residues. The germline V and J ends were trimmed by 0 bases and 0 bases, with 9 bases remaining between them. Germline V gives CDR1 SGHDN, CDR2 FVKESK. CDR3 nucleotide sequence: TGTGCCAGCAGCCAAGAAAGCAGGGGCTCCTACGAGCAGTACTTC. Translating gives CASSQESRGSYEQYF.

The J gene is TRBJ2-1, the V gene TRBV27; 11 bases agree with TRBD2. CDR1 and CDR2 from the germline V gene are MNHEY and SMNVEV (reference sequence). With V trimmed by 4 bases and J by 8 bases, 10 bases remained unmatched. This CDR3 region has 16 residues. The CDR3 protein is CASSSRSGRAPYEQFF. Written as DNA, the CDR3 is TGTGCCAGCAGTTCCCGTAGCGGGAGGGCCCCATATGAGCAGTTCTTC.

The chain has TRBV3-1 (or the pseudogene TRBV3-2) and TRBJ2-3; maybe TRBD2 (6 bases). Trimming took 3 bases from V and 2 from J, leaving 9 bases between them. There are 14 residues in the CDR3. The V gene's germline CDR1 is LGHDT and CDR2 YNNKEL (reference sequence). Written as DNA, the CDR3 is TGTGCCAGCAGCCAGCGGGGCACCACAGATACGCAGTATTTT. It translates to CASSQRGTTDTQYF.